This TCR beta chain was captured by sequencing in a study of blood T cells in healthy people across ages. Overall study results and limits: Significant beta diversity loss was already apparent by age roughly 40, declining roughly linearly. Strong correlation existed between TCR beta diversity and naive T cell percentage. No conclusive comparison of naive versus antigen-experienced cells was possible with unsorted PBMCs.

Germline V gene sequence: CDR1 SGHVS, CDR2 FQNEAQ. V dropped 1 base and J dropped 0 bases, with 6 bases sitting between them. The CDR3 runs 14 residues. Isolation yielded PBMCs, at least 6.5 million per sample, in every case. A word on this clonotype: Antigen unknown. Since a much larger clone is just one base distant, this may be a read error.

The authors ran a second PCR of about 6 to 11 cycles using a sample-barcoded 5' primer and a J-beta primer mix. TCRdb called the 5' RACE reads again in MiXCR, with one record for every CDR3 protein. The data show 590,000 or so distinct CDR3 sequences, about 30% seen once. The chain uses TRBV7-8 and TRBJ1-1, with D unclear. Sequences were obtained from blood. This TCR was sampled from an elderly woman in good health. CDR3 amino acids: CASSLVDLNTEAFF. As DNA, the CDR3 is TGTGCCAGCAGCTTAGTGGACTTGAACACTGAAGCTTTCTTT.